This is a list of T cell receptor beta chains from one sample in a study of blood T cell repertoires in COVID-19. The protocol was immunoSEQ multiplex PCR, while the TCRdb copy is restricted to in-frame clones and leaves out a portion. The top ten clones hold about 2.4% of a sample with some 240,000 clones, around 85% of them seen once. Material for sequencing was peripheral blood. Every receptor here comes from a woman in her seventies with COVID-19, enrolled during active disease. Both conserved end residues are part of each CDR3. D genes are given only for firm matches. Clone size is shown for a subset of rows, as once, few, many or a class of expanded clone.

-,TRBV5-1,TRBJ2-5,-,CASSSTPNQETQYF,TGCGCCAGCAGCTCTACCCCCAACCAAGAGACCCAGTACTTC
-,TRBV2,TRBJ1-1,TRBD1,CASRGQGSTEAFF,TGTGCCAGCAGAGGACAGGGGAGCACTGAAGCTTTCTTT
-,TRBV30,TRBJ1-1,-,CAWSGDRRGMNTEAFF,TGTGCCTGGAGCGGGGATAGGAGGGGTATGAACACTGAAGCTTTCTTT
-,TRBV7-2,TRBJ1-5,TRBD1,CASSLAGGLVSNQPQHF,TGTGCCAGCAGCTTAGCAGGGGGCCTAGTTAGCAATCAGCCCCAGCATTTT
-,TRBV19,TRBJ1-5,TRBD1,CASSIQGAMLNSNQPQHF,TGTGCCAGTAGTATACAGGGGGCAATGTTAAATAGCAATCAGCCCCAGCATTTT
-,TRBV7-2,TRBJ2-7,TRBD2,CASSRTSGVYEQYF,TGTGCCAGCAGCCGGACTAGCGGGGTCTACGAGCAGTACTTC
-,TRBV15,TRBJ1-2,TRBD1,CATSPDRDYGYTF,TGTGCCACCAGCCCCGACAGGGACTATGGCTACACCTTC
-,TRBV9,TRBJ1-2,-,CASSVELGAEDYGYTF,TGTGCCAGCAGCGTAGAGCTGGGGGCTGAAGACTATGGCTACACCTTC
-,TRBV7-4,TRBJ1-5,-,CASSHREPQHF,TGTGCCAGCAGCCACCGAGAGCCCCAGCATTTT
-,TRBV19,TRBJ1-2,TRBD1,CASRAVLGTAYGYTF,TGTGCCAGTAGAGCCGTTCTCGGGACAGCCTATGGCTACACCTTC
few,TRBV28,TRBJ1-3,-,CASSFGQSGNTIYF,TGTGCCAGCAGTTTCGGACAGTCTGGAAACACCATATATTTT
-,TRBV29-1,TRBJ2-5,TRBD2,CSVRTSGRETQYF,TGCAGCGTCAGGACTAGCGGGAGGGAGACCCAGTACTTC
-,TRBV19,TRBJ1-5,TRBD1,CASSIGQGHQPQHF,TGTGCCAGTAGTATCGGACAGGGTCATCAGCCCCAGCATTTT
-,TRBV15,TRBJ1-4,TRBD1,CATSRDPMGTGSEKLFF,TGTGCCACCAGCAGAGATCCCATGGGGACAGGGAGTGAAAAACTGTTTTTT